The present TCR beta chain was sequenced within a study of PD-1 blockade in classical Hodgkin lymphoma. Time point of the sample: cycle 4 day 1 (C4D1), after less than 7 weeks of nivolumab. All patients relapsed after autologous stem cell transplantation, and brentuximab vedotin exposure varied. Negative selection with magnets was how CD8+ T cells were isolated from the thawed PBMCs. With V trimmed by 6 bases and J by 4 bases, 9 bases remained unmatched. This CDR3 region has 15 residues. Germline CDR1 reads SGHDT; CDR2 reads YYEEEE. The assay was immunoSEQ multiplex PCR, and TCRdb's table has in-frame clones only and misses some. This sample has about 19,000 clones, with approximately 90% found just once.

The starting material was CD8+ T cells from blood, obtained before the fourth cycle of nivolumab. This chain joins TRBV5-6 and TRBJ1-1, with 10 bases aligning to TRBD1. This clonotype was obtained from a human donor with classical Hodgkin lymphoma. In nucleotides, the CDR3 is TGTGCCAGCACCATTAGACGGACAGGGGGCACTGAAGCTTTCTTT. It translates to CASTIRRTGGTEAFF. Using reference TRBV5-6 and TRBJ1-1 for the parts outside the CDR3, the full variable domain is DAGVTQSPTHLIKTRGQQVTLRCSPKSGHDTVSWYQQALGQGPQFIFQYYEEEERQRGNFPDRFSGHQFPNYSSELNVNALLLGDSALYLCASTIRRTGGTEAFFGQGTRLTVV.